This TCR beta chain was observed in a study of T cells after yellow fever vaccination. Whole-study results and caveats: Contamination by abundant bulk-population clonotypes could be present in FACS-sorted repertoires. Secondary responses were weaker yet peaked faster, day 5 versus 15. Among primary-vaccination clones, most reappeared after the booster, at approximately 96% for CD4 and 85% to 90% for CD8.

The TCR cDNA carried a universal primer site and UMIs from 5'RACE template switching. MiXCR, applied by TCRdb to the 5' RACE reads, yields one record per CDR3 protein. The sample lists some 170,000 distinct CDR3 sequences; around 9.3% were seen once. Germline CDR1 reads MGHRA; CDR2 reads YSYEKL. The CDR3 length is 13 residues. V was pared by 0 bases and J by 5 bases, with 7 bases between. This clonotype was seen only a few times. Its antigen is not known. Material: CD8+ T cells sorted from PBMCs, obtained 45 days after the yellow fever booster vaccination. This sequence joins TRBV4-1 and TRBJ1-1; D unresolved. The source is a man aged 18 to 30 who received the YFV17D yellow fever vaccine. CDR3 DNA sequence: TGCGCCAGCAGCCAAGAATTTGAAACTGAAGCTTTCTTT. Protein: CASSQEFETEAFF.